The clone carrying this T cell receptor (beta chain) was seen just once. How the authors handled the data: Amplified reference gene primers provided the basis for estimating nucleated cell counts. Generated by immunoSEQ multiplex PCR, the TCRdb table keeps only in-frame clones and is missing some. V, J and clone size are those of that table, while D and trimming were read from the DNA. The repertoire holds a few hundred thousand clones, with approximately 89% as singletons. This record comes from a study of blood T cell repertoires in COVID-19. Study details: The origin of the acute and convalescent COVID-19 samples was the United States, Italy and Spain.

Germline loops: CDR1 MNHNS, CDR2 SASEGT. The CDR3 is made up of 14 amino acids. Trimming stripped 2 bases from V and 1 base from J, with 8 bases between. The chain joins TRBV6-1 to TRBJ1-1, with unresolved D. The sequenced material came from peripheral blood. The clonotype was recovered from a woman aged 60-70 years with COVID-19, enrolled during active disease. This CDR3 is CASSEFIGNTEAFF. The CDR3 bases are TGTGCCAGCAGTGAATTTATCGGGAACACTGAAGCTTTCTTT.